What follows are 6 T cell receptor beta chains derived from one specimen sequenced in a study of blood T cell repertoires in COVID-19. Here immunoSEQ multiplex PCR was the method, and the copy in TCRdb shows in-frame clones only, minus some. The table records about 200,000 clones, about 88% of them present only once. The sequencing input was peripheral blood. The receptors shown here come from a man aged 50 or older with COVID-19, enrolled during active disease.

V and J are TRBV19 and TRBJ2-1; 7 bases fit TRBD2. From germline, CDR1 is LNHDA and CDR2 SQIVND (reference sequence). Germline trimming cut 7 bases from V and 9 bases from J; bases unmatched to any gene: 15. The CDR3 covers 15 residues. CDR3 in amino acids: CASKPLAGFEGEQFF. For the CDR3, the DNA is TGTGCCAGTAAGCCCTTAGCGGGTTTTGAGGGTGAGCAGTTCTTC.

The chain joins TRBV4-1 to TRBJ2-4, with D possibly matching TRBD2 (5 bases). Deletions cut 3 bases from V and 7 bases from J, with 16 bases between. CDR3 length equals 15 residues. CDR1 is MGHRA and CDR2 is YSYEKL in the germline V gene. The CDR3 DNA reads TGCGCCAGCAGCCAGCCTAGGGCTAGCAGGAACATTCAGTACTTC. This sequence encodes CASSQPRASRNIQYF.

The V gene is TRBV13, the J gene TRBJ2-5; D not certain. There are 12 residues in the CDR3. The V gene lost 2 bases and the J gene lost 4 bases, with 5 bases spanning the gap. Germline lookup yields CDR1 PRHDT and CDR2 FYEKMQ (reference sequence). The CDR3 region is CASSLIGETQYF. In nucleotides, the CDR3 is TGTGCCAGCAGCTTAATCGGAGAGACCCAGTACTTC.

This chain connects TRBV5-1 to TRBJ2-1; 12 bases match TRBD2. The junction had 7 bases not matched to a gene; V was cut back by 0 bases and J by 3 bases. The germline CDR1 and CDR2 sequences are SGHRS and YFSETQ. CDR3 size: 18 residues. The CDR3 loop is CASSLAPSGGAIYNEQFF. The CDR3 DNA follows: TGCGCCAGCAGCTTGGCGCCTAGCGGGGGGGCGATCTACAATGAGCAGTTCTTC.

V gene TRBV5-1 combines with J gene TRBJ2-2, with 7 bases matching TRBD2. The CDR3 extends over 16 amino acids. V lost 4 bases, J lost 1 base, and 7 bases stayed unmatched. The germline V gene has CDR1 SGHRS and CDR2 YFSETQ. CDR3 sequence reads: CASSLMGGGNTGELFF. The CDR3 DNA reads TGCGCCAGCAGCCTGATGGGCGGGGGGAACACCGGGGAGCTGTTTTTT.

The chain couples TRBV5-1 to TRBJ1-3; TRBD1 matches 7 bases. Germline V gene sequence: CDR1 SGHRS, CDR2 YFSETQ. J lost 7 bases, V lost 4 bases, and 11 bases had no gene match. This CDR3 comprises 15 residues. The CDR3 is CASSVNTGDANTIYF. CDR3 sequence (DNA): TGCGCCAGCAGCGTAAATACAGGGGACGCTAACACCATATATTTT.